A selection of T cell receptor beta chains follows, all from one sample in a study of cytomegalovirus exposure and HLA in healthy donors. TCRdb keeps only in-frame clones here, not all; method: immunoSEQ multiplex PCR. The table lists about 190,000 clones, roughly four fifths of them singletons. Sequencing was carried out using PBMCs. The source of these receptors is a man between 35 and 55 years old in good health and CMV-seropositive. Each CDR3 is given with its conserved first and last residue. The D gene is left open where the match is weak. Not every row has a clone size; where given, it reads once, few, many or a size class.

CDR3aa: CASTPLAGAAADTQYF
CDR3nt: TGTGCCAGTACCCCCCTAGCGGGAGCCGCAGCAGATACGCAGTATTTT
j_gene: TRBJ2-3
abundance: NA
v_gene: TRBV19
d_gene: TRBD2

CDR3aa: CASSIRLAEYNEQFF
CDR3nt: TGTGCCAGTAGTATTAGGCTAGCGGAGTACAATGAGCAGTTCTTC
j_gene: TRBJ2-1
abundance: NA
v_gene: TRBV19
d_gene: TRBD2

CDR3aa: CASSRGGTGRTNYGYTF
CDR3nt: TGTGCCAGTAGTAGGGGGGGGACAGGGAGAACTAACTATGGCTACACCTTC
j_gene: TRBJ1-2
abundance: NA
v_gene: TRBV19
d_gene: TRBD1

CDR3aa: CASSVATSGNTGELFF
CDR3nt: TGTGCCAGCAGCGTAGCTACTAGCGGGAACACCGGGGAGCTGTTTTTT
j_gene: TRBJ2-2
abundance: once
v_gene: TRBV9
d_gene: TRBD2

CDR3aa: CSSSQQEGAGLYNEQFF
CDR3nt: TGTTCCAGCAGCCAGCAAGAAGGAGCGGGCCTCTACAATGAGCAGTTCTTC
j_gene: TRBJ2-1
abundance: NA
v_gene: TRBV7-9
d_gene: NA

CDR3aa: CASSQRDRDGYTF
CDR3nt: TGTGCCAGCAGTCAACGGGACAGGGATGGCTACACCTTC
j_gene: TRBJ1-2
abundance: NA
v_gene: TRBV6-1
d_gene: TRBD1

CDR3aa: CASSQGGDPYGYTF
CDR3nt: TGCGCCAGCAGCCAAGGAGGCGATCCCTATGGCTACACCTTC
j_gene: TRBJ1-2
abundance: NA
v_gene: TRBV4-1
d_gene: NA

CDR3aa: CASSFGPAGGTGELFF
CDR3nt: TGTGCCAGCAGCTTCGGGCCAGCGGGGGGTACCGGGGAGCTGTTTTTT
j_gene: TRBJ2-2
abundance: NA
v_gene: TRBV7-9
d_gene: TRBD2

CDR3aa: CASSFPGQGPYEQYF
CDR3nt: TGTGCCAGCAGCTTCCCGGGACAGGGCCCCTACGAGCAGTACTTC
j_gene: TRBJ2-7
abundance: NA
v_gene: TRBV13
d_gene: TRBD1

CDR3aa: CASRNRAMNTEAFF
CDR3nt: TGTGCCAGCAGGAACAGGGCGATGAACACTGAAGCTTTCTTT
j_gene: TRBJ1-1
abundance: NA
v_gene: TRBV6-5
d_gene: NA

CDR3aa: CASSFDYTQGETQYF
CDR3nt: TGTGCCAGCAGTTTCGACTACACGCAAGGAGAGACCCAGTACTTC
j_gene: TRBJ2-5
abundance: NA
v_gene: TRBV6-5
d_gene: NA

CDR3aa: CASSPTSGRVYNEQFF
CDR3nt: TGTGCCAGCAGCCCGACTAGCGGGAGGGTCTACAATGAGCAGTTCTTC
j_gene: TRBJ2-1
abundance: NA
v_gene: TRBV5-6
d_gene: TRBD2

CDR3aa: CASRPLSGNTIYF
CDR3nt: TGTGCCAGCAGGCCTCTATCTGGAAACACCATATATTTT
j_gene: TRBJ1-3
abundance: NA
v_gene: TRBV6-5
d_gene: NA

CDR3aa: CASSDSGLAGGARELFF
CDR3nt: TGTGCCAGCAGTGACTCCGGTCTAGCGGGAGGGGCCCGGGAGCTGTTTTTT
j_gene: TRBJ2-2
abundance: NA
v_gene: TRBV6-4
d_gene: TRBD2

CDR3aa: CASSLVGGQETQYF
CDR3nt: TGTGCCAGCAGCTTAGTGGGAGGACAAGAGACCCAGTACTTC
j_gene: TRBJ2-5
abundance: NA
v_gene: TRBV13
d_gene: NA

CDR3aa: CASSETGPYEQYF
CDR3nt: TGCGCCAGCAGTGAGACAGGGCCCTACGAGCAGTACTTC
j_gene: TRBJ2-7
abundance: once
v_gene: TRBV10-1
d_gene: NA

CDR3aa: CASSFIAGGVTDTQYF
CDR3nt: TGTGCCAGCAGCTTCATAGCGGGAGGGGTCACAGATACGCAGTATTTT
j_gene: TRBJ2-3
abundance: NA
v_gene: TRBV7-2
d_gene: TRBD2

CDR3aa: CATASGGLEKTQYF
CDR3nt: TGTGCCACTGCTAGCGGGGGTTTGGAAAAGACCCAGTACTTC
j_gene: TRBJ2-5
abundance: NA
v_gene: TRBV7-2
d_gene: TRBD2